A selection of T cell receptor beta chains follows, all from one sample in a study of T cell repertoires in cytomegalovirus infection. One entry per CDR3 protein results from TCRdb running MiXCR on the reads. Altogether nearly 650,000 distinct CDR3 sequences are present, about 24% being singletons, with the ten largest covering around 7.6%. What was sequenced was CD8+ T cells from PBMCs. These receptors all stem from a human donor in good health (CMV status not recorded). Some clones in this sample may be carry-over from other donors' samples. Both conserved end residues are trimmed from each CDR3. Each record gives: V gene, J gene, CDR3 length, CDR3 protein.

>TRBV20-1|TRBJ2-1|11
SAPGGGANEQF
>TRBV7-8|TRBJ1-1|16
ASSYDSYIPSMNTEAF
>TRBV28|TRBJ2-6|11
ASSYAGANVLT
>TRBV20-1|TRBJ2-5|12
SPQGAVGRETQY
>TRBV4-1|TRBJ1-4|13
ASSQTPGQNEKLF
>TRBV7-2|TRBJ1-1|14
ASSLGTDHLNTEAF
>TRBV6-5|TRBJ1-5|12
ASTDAGRGQPQH
>TRBV19|TRBJ2-1|13
ASSLTRSSYNEQF
>TRBV12-3/TRBV12-4|TRBJ2-7|11
ASSLGPLGQQY
>TRBV28|TRBJ2-2|13
ASSPRGAMPGELF
>TRBV2|TRBJ1-5|12
ASIAEGYNQPQH
>TRBV29-1|TRBJ2-2|13
SVAGGGIQTGELF
>TRBV27|TRBJ2-3|11
ASSYGFTDTQY
>TRBV27|TRBJ2-7|14
ASSLAGGKVPYEQY
>TRBV2|TRBJ2-1|15
ASRGTGDPPIINEQF
>TRBV5-5|TRBJ2-3|11
ASSLEWGDTQY
>TRBV20-1|TRBJ1-1|12
SASPPGGYAEAF
>TRBV15|TRBJ2-7|13
ATSRDYSGAYEQY
>TRBV6-1|TRBJ2-4|9
ASSRADIQY
>TRBV7-2|TRBJ2-5|13
ASSFRRGHQETQY
>TRBV6-1|TRBJ1-2|9
ASSGRRSGF
>TRBV7-4|TRBJ1-5|13
ASSPSRDSNQPQH
>TRBV14|TRBJ1-1|9
ASSQGFGAF
>TRBV19|TRBJ2-5|12
ASRLRSGRETQY
>TRBV10-3|TRBJ2-1|13
VTSRTSGDHNEQF
>TRBV18|TRBJ1-5|15
ASSPPSGRYSNQPQH
>TRBV7-8|TRBJ2-1|9
ASSITDEQF
>TRBV27|TRBJ2-1|14
ASSPRSGRHYNEQF
>TRBV6-4|TRBJ1-1|14
ASRPGEGAFWAEAF
>TRBV20-1|TRBJ2-3|14
SARDSHGGGADTQY
>TRBV19|TRBJ1-2|12
ASSIASTDRGYT
>TRBV2|TRBJ2-5|13
ASSPDLNNWGTQY
>TRBV6-8|TRBJ1-6|13
ASSYSNGPGEPLH
>TRBV28|TRBJ2-5|14
ASSPGTSGAKETQY
>TRBV12-3/TRBV12-4|TRBJ2-3|11
ASSFLAADTQY
>TRBV28|TRBJ1-1|12
ASSFRTLHTEAF
>TRBV12-3/TRBV12-4|TRBJ2-5|12
ASTHSAPGEGQY
>TRBV5-6|TRBJ2-3|12
ASSLGDRPDTQY
>TRBV29-1|TRBJ1-1|11
SVERTMNTEAF
>TRBV7-9|TRBJ2-5|14
ASSRTSGGHQETQY